Below are 20 T cell receptor beta chains sequenced from a single sample in a study of vaccination and CD4 T cells after COVID-19. No antigens are known for them. Sequencing of cultured CD4+ T cell DNA used the Oncomine TCR Beta short-read assay. TCRdb analysed the PCR reads with MiXCR anew, one entry per CDR3 protein. The table records some 21,000 distinct CDR3 sequences, around 50% of them present only once. Treatment of the sample: roughly ten-day PBMC culture with coronavirus spike peptide pools or control peptides (ViraFEST assay). Sequencing used CD4+ T cells from blood, cultured in vitro. These receptors were obtained from a human donor who had recovered from COVID-19.

The rearrangement joins TRBV12-3 or TRBV12-4 to TRBJ2-2; no clear D gene. The CDR3 length is 15 residues. The V and J ends lost 1 base and 7 bases respectively, with 13 bases between them. This CDR3 reads CASSLGPIKGGELFF. DNA of the CDR3: TGTGCCAGCAGTTTAGGCCCCATCAAAGGCGGGGAGCTGTTTTTT.

The chain combines TRBV30 with TRBJ2-7, with no clear D. Looked up from germline, CDR1 is GTSNPN and CDR2 is SVGIG (reference sequence). V lost 2 bases to trimming and J lost 6 bases, with 11 bases between them. CDR3 length: 12 residues. The CDR3 DNA reads TGTGCCTGGAGTAGGTCACCCTTCGAGCAGTACTTC. Residues: CAWSRSPFEQYF.

This chain connects TRBV6-5 to TRBJ1-2, with D uncertain. The CDR3 length is 13 residues. From germline, CDR1 is MNHEY and CDR2 SVGAGI. Trimming took 5 bases from V and 2 from J, leaving 9 bases between them. The CDR3 DNA sequence: TGTGCCAGCAGTAGGTCGAGCAACTATGGCTACACCTTC. This sequence encodes CASSRSSNYGYTF.

The genes are TRBV5-1 and TRBJ2-1; D remains ambiguous. Per the germline V gene, CDR1 is SGHRS and CDR2 is YFSETQ. V dropped 4 bases and J dropped 7 bases, with 18 bases sitting between them. The CDR3 contains 15 residues. This CDR3 reads CASSRFGLNENEQFF. As DNA, the CDR3 is TGCGCCAGCAGCCGATTCGGGCTAAACGAAAATGAGCAGTTCTTC. The full variable domain, with the rest looked up from reference TRBV5-1 and TRBJ2-1, is KAGVTQTPRYLIKTRGQQVTLSCSPISGHRSVSWYQQTPGQGLQFLFEYFSETQRNKGNFPGRFSGRQFSNSRSEMNVSTLELGDSALYLCASSRFGLNENEQFFGPGTRLTVL.

This clonotype showed up just a few times. This chain uses TRBV7-9 with TRBJ1-1; the D is unclear. CDR1 and CDR2 from the germline V gene are SEHNR and FQNEAQ (reference sequence). The CDR3 has 14 residues. Trimming removed 5 bases at V and 1 base at J, with 11 bases between. The CDR3 coding sequence is TGTGCCAGCAGCCACCGGGCCCCGAACACTGAAGCTTTCTTT. It translates to CASSHRAPNTEAFF.

This clonotype was seen a few times. This sequence joins TRBV19 and TRBJ2-5, with 11 bases fitting TRBD1. The CDR3 sequence is 16 residues long. With V trimmed by 4 bases and J by 5 bases, 9 bases remained unmatched. The germline V gene has CDR1 LNHDA and CDR2 SQIVND (reference sequence). The CDR3 is CASSRGDRGSGETQYF. The CDR3 DNA follows: TGTGCCAGTAGTAGGGGGGACAGGGGGTCAGGGGAGACCCAGTACTTC.

The J gene is TRBJ2-7, the V gene TRBV28, with D maybe TRBD2 (5 bases). From germline, CDR1 is MDHEN and CDR2 SYDVKM. V gave up 1 base and J gave up 5 bases, with 24 bases separating them. The length of the CDR3 is 18 residues. For the CDR3, the DNA is TGTGCCAGCAGTTTATTTCCCTCCCGAGTGAAGAGGGAAAACGAGCAGTACTTC. Translation: CASSLFPSRVKRENEQYF.

The rearrangement joins TRBV5-5 to TRBJ1-1, with D possibly being TRBD1 (5 bases). The V and J ends lost 4 bases and 4 bases respectively, with 11 bases between them. The germline CDR1 and CDR2 sequences are SGHKS and YYEKEE (reference sequence). This CDR3 contains 13 residues. As DNA, the CDR3 is TGTGCCAGCAGCCGATTGGGGGGCACTGAAGCTTTCTTT. It yields the protein CASSRLGGTEAFF.

The table lists this clonotype with a few counts. This chain links TRBV27 with TRBJ2-5; tentatively, D is TRBD1 (5 bases). V shed 3 bases and J shed 5 bases, with 13 bases lying between them. The germline CDR1 and CDR2 sequences are MNHEY and SMNVEV (reference sequence). There are 14 residues in the CDR3. CDR3 loop: CASSFQGRLETQYF. CDR3 DNA: TGTGCCAGCAGTTTTCAGGGAAGGTTGGAGACCCAGTACTTC.

This clonotype was picked up a small number of times. This sequence joins TRBV6-2 or TRBV6-3 and TRBJ2-5; 10 nucleotides line up with TRBD2. After removal of 1 base from V and 5 bases from J, the junction contained 10 bases not matched to a gene. The CDR3 covers 17 residues. The germline V gene has CDR1 MNHEY and CDR2 SVGEGT. The CDR3 spells CASSYWTRLAGVETQYF. The CDR3 DNA reads TGTGCCAGCAGTTACTGGACTCGGCTAGCGGGAGTGGAGACCCAGTACTTC.

This clonotype was counted between two and nine times. The chain employs TRBV11-2 and TRBJ2-7; possibly TRBD1 for D (6 bases). Germline-derived CDR1 and CDR2 are SGHAT and FQNNGV. Trimming cost V 2 bases and J 2 bases, with 13 bases left between them. This CDR3 has 15 amino acids. The CDR3 DNA reads as TGTGCCAGCAGCTTATGGCAGGGGTCCCCCTACGAGCAGTACTTC. Amino acids: CASSLWQGSPYEQYF.

The chain employs TRBV2 and TRBJ1-1; D ambiguous. V lost 3 bases to trimming and J lost 1 base, with 6 bases between them. The CDR3 loop spans 13 amino acids. Germline V gene sequence: CDR1 SNHLY, CDR2 FYNNEI. The CDR3 spells CASSDWRNTEAFF. The CDR3 bases are TGTGCCAGCAGTGATTGGAGGAACACTGAAGCTTTCTTT.

V usage is TRBV30 and J usage is TRBJ2-3, with 11 bases fitting TRBD1. The CDR3 loop spans 16 amino acids. With V trimmed by 5 bases and J by 3 bases, 10 bases remained unmatched. Germline CDR1 GTSNPN, CDR2 SVGIG (reference sequence). CDR3 nucleotide sequence: TGTGCCTGGGGTAGGGGGACAGGGGGTGGGACAGATACGCAGTATTTT. Translating gives CAWGRGTGGGTDTQYF.

J is TRBJ2-7 and V is TRBV27; 7 bases match TRBD1. Germline V gene lookup returns CDR1 MNHEY and CDR2 SMNVEV (reference sequence). The CDR3 loop spans 15 amino acids. Trimming removed 10 bases from V and 0 bases from J; junction bases left unmatched: 12. CDR3 DNA: TGTGCCACCTTCACCGGGACAGTATTCTCCTACGAGCAGTACTTC. Its translation is CATFTGTVFSYEQYF.

The chain combines TRBV30 with TRBJ1-2; D is unclear. CDR1 GTSNPN and CDR2 SVGIG come from the germline V gene (reference sequence). V lost 4 bases, J lost 6 bases, and 15 bases lay in between. This CDR3 is 13 amino acids long. The CDR3 bases are TGTGCCTGGACCTCCGGGCCATGGGATGGCTACACCTTC. Encoded protein: CAWTSGPWDGYTF. The full variable domain, rest sourced from reference TRBV30 and TRBJ1-2, is SQTIHQWPATLVQPVGSPLSLECTVEGTSNPNLYWYRQAAGRGLQLLFYSVGIGQISSEVPQNLSASRPQDRQFILSSKKLLLSDSGFYLCAWTSGPWDGYTFGSGTRLTVV.

The gene calls are TRBV20-1 and TRBJ2-7; 9 bases align to TRBD2. Trimming removed 6 bases from V and 2 bases from J; junction bases left unmatched: 5. The CDR3 has 13 residues. The germline gives CDR1 DFQATT, CDR2 SNEGSKA (reference sequence). The CDR3 DNA reads as TGCAGTGCCCTGACTAGCGGTACCTACGAGCAGTACTTC. It translates to CSALTSGTYEQYF.

V and J are TRBV10-3 and TRBJ1-2; 7 nucleotides match TRBD1. Trimming cost V 6 bases and J 2 bases; bases outside gene matches: 9. This CDR3 is built from 15 residues. The germline V gene has CDR1 ENHRY and CDR2 SYGVKD. CDR3 nucleotides: TGTGCCATCAGCTCAGACAGGGACCGAAACTATGGCTACACCTTC. It specifies CAISSDRDRNYGYTF.

The chain combines TRBV24-1 with TRBJ2-3, with D tentatively TRBD1 or TRBD2 (6 bases each). This CDR3 has 16 amino acids. Germline-derived CDR1 and CDR2 are KGHDR and SFDVKD. Trimming pared 4 bases from V and 1 base from J, leaving 14 bases between. Here the CDR3 DNA reads TGTGCCACCAGTGACCGGGGGACACCCGGCACAGATACGCAGTATTTT. Translating gives CATSDRGTPGTDTQYF.

This chain uses TRBV20-1 with TRBJ2-1, with D perhaps assigned TRBD1 or TRBD2 (5 bases each). The CDR3 contains 16 residues. Germline V gene data show CDR1 as DFQATT and CDR2 as SNEGSKA (reference sequence). Trimming cost V 0 bases and J 5 bases, with 17 bases left between them. Written as DNA, the CDR3 is TGCAGTGCTAGAGATCCAGGGCGGGTGGCCGACAATGAGCAGTTCTTC. This codes for CSARDPGRVADNEQFF.

This clonotype occurred a few times. In DNA, the CDR3 is TGTGCCAGCAGCTTAGAAGAGTCTGGCTACACCTTC. Amino acids: CASSLEESGYTF. V gene TRBV11-3 combines with J gene TRBJ1-2; no reliable D call. V dropped 0 bases and J dropped 7 bases, with 6 bases sitting between them. The length of the CDR3 is 12 residues. CDR1 is SGHNT and CDR2 is YENEEA in the germline V gene.